This T cell receptor (beta chain) originates from a study of T cell repertoires in cytomegalovirus infection. Study-level background: Recently identified HLA-C-restricted CMV epitopes were used, and well-studied HLA-B-restricted CMV epitopes were used as well. Through public TCR beta signatures, both CMV infection and matching HLA type were indicated.

This CDR3 has 16 amino acids. Trimming removed 4 bases from V and 5 bases from J; junction bases left unmatched: 6. From germline, CDR1 is LGHNA and CDR2 YNFKEQ. This clonotype was detected a few times. Its target is not known. One entry per CDR3 protein, called by TCRdb with MiXCR from the reads. The table has 750,000 to 950,000 distinct CDR3 sequences, around 29% seen once. Study findings and constraints: Identification of carriers of CMV plus the relevant HLA was achieved through cumulative public TCR beta family frequency. HLA-C-restricted CMV clonotypes gave the most frequent clonotype in two of eight donors.

This sequence was found in a human donor in good health (CMV status not recorded). Some clones in this sample may be carry-over from other donors' samples. This material consisted of cultured CD8+ T cells from PBMCs, taken from culture after CMV antigen stimulation. The V and J genes are TRBV4-2 and TRBJ2-2, with 11 bases fitting TRBD1. CDR3 region: CASSLRTGGATGELFF. CDR3 sequence (DNA): TGTGCCAGCAGCCTTCGGACAGGGGGCGCGACCGGGGAGCTGTTTTTT.